Sequencing of this TCR beta chain was carried out in a study of chemoradiotherapy in HPV16-positive cancers. Only in-frame clones appear in the TCRdb table, and some are missing; sequencing was by immunoSEQ multiplex PCR. The repertoire holds some 5,100 clones, with 80% to 95% as singletons. The CDR3 sequence is 14 residues long. The ends lost 11 bases at V and 3 bases at J; junction bases unmatched: 7. CDR1 and CDR2 from the germline V gene are MGHDK and SYGVNS. The specimen was blood, collected from a patient who underwent chemoradiotherapy. The chain joins TRBV25-1 to TRBJ2-7, with 13 bases matching TRBD2. The source is a human donor with HPV-associated anogenital cancer. This CDR3 reads CAGSGLAGNYEQYF. The CDR3 nucleotides read TGTGCCGGCTCGGGACTAGCGGGGAACTACGAGCAGTACTTC.